Below are 22 T cell receptor beta chains sequenced from a single sample in a study of blood T cell repertoires in COVID-19. Libraries were prepared by immunoSEQ multiplex PCR; TCRdb keeps only in-frame clonotypes and omits some of them. The sample includes fewer than 30,000 clones, over 70% seen only once; the top ten take 45% to 60%. The source material was peripheral blood. Every receptor here comes from a man between 45 and 60 years old with active or convalescent COVID-19.

The rearrangement links TRBV2 to TRBJ1-1; tentatively, D is TRBD1 (5 bases). From germline, CDR1 is SNHLY and CDR2 FYNNEI. The CDR3 is 14 amino acids. Trimming took off 9 bases at V and 5 bases at J, with 19 bases between the two ends. CDR3 in DNA: TGTGCCAGACGGGGGGAAAATTCGGGGACTGAAGCTTTCTTT. Its translation is CARRGENSGTEAFF.

The chain links TRBV5-1 to TRBJ2-7, with 11 nucleotides matching TRBD1. The CDR3 consists of 15 residues. CDR1 SGHRS and CDR2 YFSETQ come from the germline V gene. After removal of 7 bases from V and 5 bases from J, the junction contained 11 bases not matched to a gene. CDR3 amino acids: CASGAGQGVPHEQYF. CDR3 nucleotide sequence: TGCGCCAGCGGAGCGGGACAGGGGGTCCCCCACGAGCAGTACTTC. Full variable domain (missing parts from reference TRBV5-1 and TRBJ2-7): KAGVTQTPRYLIKTRGQQVTLSCSPISGHRSVSWYQQTPGQGLQFLFEYFSETQRNKGNFPGRFSGRQFSNSRSEMNVSTLELGDSALYLCASGAGQGVPHEQYFGPGTRLTVT.

This chain joins TRBV23-1 and TRBJ1-2; D is perhaps TRBD1 (5 bases). TRBV23-1 is recorded as an ORF, its role being uncertain. The CDR3 loop spans 15 amino acids. V was shortened by 8 bases and J by 1 base, with 17 bases between the two germline ends. The CDR3 DNA follows: TGCGCCAGCCCCGCCCGCGGGACTGATAACTATGGCTACACCTTC. This translates into CASPARGTDNYGYTF.

The chain combines TRBV18 with TRBJ1-2, with D tentatively TRBD1 (6 bases). Trimming stripped 5 bases from V and 8 bases from J, with 15 bases between. There are 13 residues in the CDR3. CDR1 is KGHSH and CDR2 is LQKENI in the germline V gene. The CDR3 DNA is TGTGCCAGCTCATTCGACAGGTTCAACGGCTACACCTTC. It encodes CASSFDRFNGYTF.

This chain joins TRBV6-1 and TRBJ1-1, with D hard to call. Trimming removed 2 bases at V and 4 bases at J, with 14 bases between. CDR3 length: 15 residues. The V gene's germline CDR1 is MNHNS and CDR2 SASEGT. This CDR3 is CASSEQVLLSTEAFF. The DNA of the CDR3 is TGTGCCAGCAGTGAACAGGTTCTGTTGTCCACTGAAGCTTTCTTT.

This chain uses TRBV2 with TRBJ2-3; the D gene is possibly TRBD1 (5 bases). This CDR3 is 14 amino acids long. Trimming took 4 bases from V and 6 from J, leaving 14 bases between them. CDR1 SNHLY and CDR2 FYNNEI come from the germline V gene. As DNA, the CDR3 is TGTGCCAGCAGTGTGACGTGGGGCGAGGATACGCAGTATTTT. It translates to CASSVTWGEDTQYF.

Only one count was recorded for this clone. The V and J genes are TRBV27 and TRBJ2-1; D is unclear. The V and J ends lost 6 bases and 5 bases respectively, with 8 bases between them. Germline V gene data show CDR1 as MNHEY and CDR2 as SMNVEV (reference sequence). The CDR3 spans 12 residues. The CDR3 reads CASSKQDNEQFF. CDR3 DNA sequence: TGTGCCAGCAGCAAACAAGACAATGAGCAGTTCTTC.

The chain combines TRBV9 with TRBJ1-6; the match to TRBD1 covers 10 bases. This CDR3 contains 17 residues. The germline gives CDR1 SGDLS, CDR2 YYNGEE. V lost 4 bases and J lost 5; bases outside the gene matches: 9. CDR3 coding DNA: TGTGCCAGCAGCCAGGGAAGACAGGGGGCGGATAATTCACCCCTCCACTTT. Translated, it gives CASSQGRQGADNSPLHF.

V and J are TRBV11-3 and TRBJ1-1; perhaps TRBD1 as D (5 bases). The V gene's germline CDR1 is SGHNT and CDR2 YENEEA. V lost 1 base and J lost 7, with 7 bases in between. This CDR3 is 12 amino acids long. The CDR3 loop reads CASSLGGGEAFF. The CDR3 DNA reads TGTGCCAGCAGCTTAGGCGGGGGTGAAGCTTTCTTT. The full variable domain, rest sourced from reference TRBV11-3 and TRBJ1-1, is EAGVVQSPRYKIIEKKQPVAFWCNPISGHNTLYWYLQNLGQGPELLIRYENEEAVDDSQLPKDRFSAERLKGVDSTLKIQPAELGDSAVYLCASSLGGGEAFFGQGTRLTVV.

V is TRBV7-8 and J is TRBJ1-2; possible D gene TRBD1, 5 bases. V shed 3 bases and J shed 6 bases, with 14 bases lying between them. Germline V gene sequence: CDR1 SGHVS, CDR2 FQNEAQ. The CDR3 length is 14 residues. The CDR3 sequence is CASSLTAGGDGYTF. In DNA, the CDR3 is TGTGCCAGCAGCTTGACCGCCGGGGGAGATGGCTACACCTTC. Combining the CDR3 with reference TRBV7-8 and TRBJ1-2 gives the whole variable domain GAGVSQSPRYKVAKRGQDVALRCDPISGHVSLFWYQQALGQGPEFLTYFQNEAQLDKSGLPSDRFFAERPEGSVSTLKIQRTQQEDSAVYLCASSLTAGGDGYTFGSGTRLTVV.

CDR3 loop: CASSRTGQGATEAFF. The CDR3 nucleotides read TGTGCCAGCAGTCGGACGGGACAGGGGGCCACTGAAGCTTTCTTT. The gene calls are TRBV28 and TRBJ1-1; 12 bases match TRBD1. The CDR3 runs to 15 residues. Trimming removed 5 bases from V and 4 bases from J; junction bases left unmatched: 5. CDR1 and CDR2 (germline): MDHEN, SYDVKM.

The chain couples TRBV7-2 to TRBJ1-5; D is possibly TRBD1 (6 bases). The CDR3 contains 14 residues. In germline, CDR1 is SGHTA, CDR2 FQGNSA. V lost 3 bases, J lost 6 bases, and 12 bases lay in between. CDR3 bases: TGTGCCAGCAGCTTGAACAGGGTCGGTCAGCCCCAGCATTTT. It codes for CASSLNRVGQPQHF. The full variable domain, with the rest looked up from reference TRBV7-2 and TRBJ1-5, is GAGVSQSPSNKVTEKGKDVELRCDPISGHTALYWYRQSLGQGLEFLIYFQGNSAPDKSGLPSDRFSAERTGGSVSTLTIQRTQQEDSAVYLCASSLNRVGQPQHFGDGTRLSIL.

The gene calls are TRBV19 and TRBJ1-2, with TRBD1 as a possible D gene (6 bases). With 3 bases removed from V and 5 bases from J, the gap between germline ends came to 13 bases. The length of the CDR3 is 14 residues. Looked up from germline, CDR1 is LNHDA and CDR2 is SQIVND (reference sequence). CDR3 nucleotide sequence: TGTGCCAGTAGTATCTACAGGGAAGGGTATGGCTACACCTTC. Encoded protein: CASSIYREGYGYTF. Combining the CDR3 with reference TRBV19 and TRBJ1-2 gives the whole variable domain DGGITQSPKYLFRKEGQNVTLSCEQNLNHDAMYWYRQDPGQGLRLIYYSQIVNDFQKGDIAEGYSVSREKKESFPLTVTSAQKNPTAFYLCASSIYREGYGYTFGSGTRLTVV.

The CDR3 region is CASSSTTGGDDGYTF. The DNA of the CDR3 is TGTGCCAGCAGTTCCACGACAGGGGGCGACGATGGCTACACCTTC. V and J are TRBV6-5 and TRBJ1-2, with 10 bases fitting TRBD1. Per the germline V gene, CDR1 is MNHEY and CDR2 is SVGAGI. The CDR3 has 15 residues. Unmatched junction bases numbered 8, after V lost 4 bases and J lost 6 bases.

This clone appeared a single time. The V gene is TRBV28, the J gene TRBJ2-1, with 7 positions matching TRBD1. In germline, CDR1 is MDHEN, CDR2 SYDVKM. The J segment lost 7 bases and the V segment lost 10 bases, leaving 10 bases of the junction unmatched. This CDR3 has 13 residues. The CDR3 bases are TGTGCCACCGTCCTACAGGGGCGGAATGAGCAGTTCTTC. It codes for CATVLQGRNEQFF.

This chain connects TRBV5-6 to TRBJ1-1, with 10 nucleotides matching TRBD1. The CDR3 is 14 residues long. V was clipped by 5 bases and J by 3 bases; unmatched bases: 4. CDR1 is SGHDT, CDR2 YYEEEE, per germline. The CDR3 DNA follows: TGTGCCAGCAGTAGGACAGGGGGGGACACTGAAGCTTTCTTT. Translated, it gives CASSRTGGDTEAFF.

The CDR3 loop is CASRAASNYGYTF. Here the CDR3 DNA reads TGTGCGAGCCGGGCAGCTAGCAACTATGGCTACACCTTC. This rearrangement joins TRBV7-2 to TRBJ1-2; D call uncertain. The CDR3 totals 13 residues. Germline loops: CDR1 SGHTA, CDR2 FQGNSA.

The CDR3 nucleotides read TGTGCCAGCAGCTTAACGGGGGGGCCGTACAATGAGCAGTTCTTC. Its protein is CASSLTGGPYNEQFF. The V and J genes are TRBV7-3 and TRBJ2-1; possibly TRBD2 for D (7 bases). From germline, CDR1 is SGHTA and CDR2 FQGTGA. This CDR3 is 15 amino acids long. V was cut by 0 bases and J by 4 bases, with 10 bases left in between.

This chain links TRBV6-4 with TRBJ2-1; D might be TRBD1 (5 bases). The V and J ends lost 3 bases and 2 bases respectively, with 11 bases between them. This CDR3 spans 15 amino acids. Per the germline V gene, CDR1 is MRHNA and CDR2 is SNTAGT. CDR3 sequence: CASSEGLSPYNEQFF. The CDR3 DNA is TGTGCCAGCAGTGAGGGGCTGAGTCCCTACAATGAGCAGTTCTTC.

This sequence joins TRBV27 and TRBJ2-5; 8 nucleotides align to TRBD1. The ends lost 3 bases at V and 2 bases at J; junction bases unmatched: 11. The CDR3 contains 17 residues. The germline V gene has CDR1 MNHEY and CDR2 SMNVEV (reference sequence). The CDR3 protein is CASSFWAGTGLQETQYF. CDR3 nucleotide sequence: TGTGCCAGCAGTTTTTGGGCCGGGACAGGACTGCAAGAGACCCAGTACTTC.

The chain recombines TRBV6-6 with TRBJ1-4; TRBD1 aligns across 8 bases. The ends lost 7 bases at V and 4 bases at J; junction bases unmatched: 5. CDR3 size: 14 residues. Germline assignment: CDR1 MNHNY and CDR2 SVGAGI (reference sequence). This CDR3 reads CASTEGQVNEKLFF. The CDR3 DNA is TGTGCCAGCACTGAGGGACAGGTTAATGAAAAACTGTTTTTT.

The DNA of the CDR3 is TGTGCCAGCAGCGTATGGAGTTCTAGCACAGATACGCAGTATTTT. Its protein is CASSVWSSSTDTQYF. The chain uses TRBV9 and TRBJ2-3, with D unresolved. The germline V gene has CDR1 SGDLS and CDR2 YYNGEE. The CDR3 is 15 amino acids. V shed 1 base and J shed 0 bases, with 9 bases lying between them.